This T cell receptor (beta chain) was obtained from a study of T cells in Graves' hyperthyroidism and ophthalmopathy. Germline V gene lookup returns CDR1 KGHDR and CDR2 SFDVKD. This CDR3 contains 13 residues. The V and J ends lost 0 bases and 5 bases respectively, with 6 bases between them. This clonotype has a count of ten or more. Its antigen is not known. For Graves' hyperthyroidism to be stable, ophthalmopathy could not progress within 18 months. Lactation, pregnancy, other autoimmune disease or uncontrolled infection excluded patients. It was RNA transcripts that yielded the amplified TCR beta CDR3 regions. HTBI primers were the set used in a first-round RT-PCR of the TCR CDR3. Each CDR3 protein is one row after TCRdb ran MiXCR on the multiplex PCR reads. The repertoire holds approximately 400,000 distinct CDR3 sequences, 15% to 18% seen once, with less than 15% in the top ten. Study results and caveats: Blood also held most thyroid clonotypes expanded beyond 0.001.

The chain couples TRBV24-1 to TRBJ1-1, with no clear D. The origin of this receptor is a woman aged 18-29 years with Graves' hyperthyroidism. The sample taken for sequencing was blood. This CDR3 reads CATSDLSGTEAFF. CDR3 nucleotides: TGTGCCACCAGTGATTTGAGTGGGACTGAAGCTTTCTTT.